A single sample is the source of the 15 T cell receptor beta chains below, sequenced in a study of blood T cell repertoires in COVID-19. Method: immunoSEQ multiplex PCR; TCRdb's copy keeps in-frame clones and lacks some. The data hold just over 250,000 clones, with about 87% observed a single time. Sequenced material: peripheral blood. These receptors originate from a woman in her forties or fifties with acute or convalescent COVID-19.

This rearrangement joins TRBV5-4 to TRBJ2-1; TRBD1 is a possible D gene (5 bases). This CDR3 is 15 amino acids long. Germline V gives CDR1 SGHNT, CDR2 YYREEE (reference sequence). V was shortened by 0 bases and J by 2 bases, with 9 bases between the two germline ends. This CDR3 reads CASSLGGQPYNEQFF. The DNA of the CDR3 is TGTGCCAGCAGCTTGGGTGGACAACCCTACAATGAGCAGTTCTTC.

This chain connects TRBV24-1 to TRBJ1-1, with 10 bases lining up with TRBD1. The CDR3 is 18 amino acids. Germline assignment: CDR1 KGHDR and CDR2 SFDVKD. The J segment lost 4 bases and the V segment lost 4 bases, leaving 14 bases of the junction unmatched. CDR3 DNA: TGTGCCACCAGTGACGAGTCCGGGACAGGGGCAAGCGGCACTGAAGCTTTCTTT. Translating it yields CATSDESGTGASGTEAFF.

V gene TRBV24-1 combines with J gene TRBJ2-1; TRBD1 aligns across 7 bases. CDR1 and CDR2 (germline): KGHDR, SFDVKD. V lost 3 bases and J lost 7; bases outside the gene matches: 5. The CDR3 is 14 amino acids. CDR3 in amino acids: CATSDADRENEQFF. CDR3 in DNA: TGTGCCACCAGTGATGCAGACAGGGAGAATGAGCAGTTCTTC.

The chain uses TRBV2 and TRBJ1-1; maybe TRBD1 (5 bases). Trimming removed 3 bases at V and 0 bases at J, with 14 bases between. Germline V gene data show CDR1 as SNHLY and CDR2 as FYNNEI. This CDR3 comprises 16 residues. The CDR3 loop reads CASSERQGSLNTEAFF. The CDR3, as DNA: TGTGCCAGCAGTGAGAGGCAGGGTAGTTTGAACACTGAAGCTTTCTTT.

This chain uses TRBV5-1 with TRBJ1-5; D ambiguous. CDR3 length equals 15 residues. The germline V gene encodes CDR1 SGHRS and CDR2 YFSETQ. The V gene lost 4 bases and the J gene lost 0 bases, with 11 bases spanning the gap. CDR3 DNA sequence: TGCGCCAGCAGCCCCGACTGGCATAGCAATCAGCCCCAGCATTTT. Translated, it gives CASSPDWHSNQPQHF.

V and J are TRBV9 and TRBJ2-1; a possible D gene is TRBD1 (5 bases). The ends were cut back, 0 bases at V and 3 bases at J, with 7 bases in the middle. Looked up from germline, CDR1 is SGDLS and CDR2 is YYNGEE. The CDR3 totals 14 residues. This CDR3 is CASSVATDYNEQFF. The DNA for the CDR3 is TGTGCCAGCAGCGTAGCGACAGACTACAATGAGCAGTTCTTC. Based on the CDR3 plus reference TRBV9 and TRBJ2-1, the full variable domain is DSGVTQTPKHLITATGQRVTLRCSPRSGDLSVYWYQQSLDQGLQFLIQYYNGEERAKGNILERFSAQQFPDLHSELNLSSLELGDSALYFCASSVATDYNEQFFGPGTRLTVL.

The chain couples TRBV11-2 to TRBJ1-2; 7 nucleotides agree with TRBD1. CDR1 is SGHAT and CDR2 is FQNNGV in the germline V gene. Trimming removed 5 bases from V and 14 bases from J; junction bases left unmatched: 8. The CDR3 contains 11 residues. The CDR3 nucleotides read TGTGCCAGCAGCCGACAGGGAGCGAGGACCTTC. Encoded protein: CASSRQGARTF.

The sample holds a few counts of this clone. This chain joins TRBV7-9 and TRBJ1-1, with TRBD1 matching 7 bases. V lost 4 bases and J lost 11; bases outside the gene matches: 7. Per the germline V gene, CDR1 is SEHNR and CDR2 is FQNEAQ (reference sequence). This CDR3 spans 12 amino acids. CDR3 sequence: CASSYDRAVAFF. DNA of the CDR3: TGTGCCAGCAGCTATGACAGGGCTGTTGCTTTCTTT.

The chain combines TRBV5-8 with TRBJ2-4, with D uncertain. CDR3 length equals 15 residues. V was shortened by 0 bases and J by 3 bases, with 10 bases between the two germline ends. Germline CDR1 SGHTS, CDR2 YDEGEE. The CDR3 sequence: CASSLEVAVKNIQYF. The CDR3 DNA sequence: TGTGCCAGCAGCTTGGAGGTAGCCGTCAAAAACATTCAGTACTTC.

This rearrangement joins TRBV28 to TRBJ2-7, with 7 bases aligning to TRBD2. Germline CDR1 is MDHEN and CDR2 is SYDVKM. The CDR3 is made up of 15 amino acids. Trimming removed 6 bases from V and 2 bases from J; junction bases left unmatched: 10. CDR3 amino acids: CASSPLGEGTYEQYF. The CDR3 nucleotides are TGTGCCAGCAGCCCCTTGGGGGAGGGCACCTACGAGCAGTACTTC.

This rearrangement joins TRBV30 to TRBJ1-6; 7 bases line up with TRBD1. This CDR3 has 14 residues. J was trimmed by 7 bases and V by 2 bases; bases with no gene match: 5. Germline V gene lookup returns CDR1 GTSNPN and CDR2 SVGIG (reference sequence). The DNA for the CDR3 is TGTGCCTGGAGTTCTGGAGGGGGCAATTCACCCCTCCACTTT. Translating it yields CAWSSGGGNSPLHF.

This chain joins TRBV3-1 (or the pseudogene TRBV3-2) and TRBJ1-2, with no clear D. Germline V gives CDR1 LGHDT, CDR2 YNNKEL (reference sequence). The CDR3 loop spans 13 amino acids. V lost 4 bases to trimming and J lost 7 bases, with 13 bases between them. This CDR3 reads CASSLPSLGGYTF. In DNA form, the CDR3 reads TGTGCCAGCAGCCTCCCGTCCCTCGGTGGCTACACCTTC.

The rearrangement links TRBV28 to TRBJ2-2; 7 bases map to TRBD1. This CDR3 contains 14 residues. Trimming at V came to 6 bases and at J to 5 bases, leaving 6 bases not matched to a gene. Germline CDR1 and CDR2: MDHEN and SYDVKM. In DNA, the CDR3 is TGTGCCAGCAGGCCAGACAGGGTGACCGGGGAGCTGTTTTTT. It specifies CASRPDRVTGELFF.

The rearrangement links TRBV29-1 to TRBJ2-3; the D is unclear. V lost 2 bases and J 0 bases, leaving 9 bases between the germline ends. The CDR3 totals 14 residues. Germline V lookup: CDR1 SQVTM, CDR2 ANQGSEA. CDR3 sequence reads: CSVERLTSTDTQYF. The CDR3 nucleotides read TGCAGCGTTGAACGGTTAACCAGCACAGATACGCAGTATTTT.

The chain links TRBV29-1 to TRBJ1-1; TRBD1 matches at 7 bases. V dropped 6 bases and J dropped 4; count of bases not matched to a gene: 5. CDR3 length: 12 residues. Germline loops: CDR1 SQVTM, CDR2 ANQGSEA. The CDR3 spells CSVDRAGTEAFF. The CDR3 DNA follows: TGCAGCGTCGACAGGGCTGGCACTGAAGCTTTCTTT.